The clone carrying this T cell receptor (beta chain) has ten or more counts. This record belongs to a study of T cells in Graves' hyperthyroidism and ophthalmopathy. TCR beta CDR3 regions were amplified from RNA. During a first-round RT-PCR of the TCR CDR3, the HTBI primer set was used. TCRdb called the multiplex PCR reads again in MiXCR, with one record for every CDR3 protein. The sample has around 530,000 distinct CDR3 sequences; 17% are singletons. From germline, CDR1 is MNHEY and CDR2 SVGEGT. The CDR3 runs 12 residues. V was clipped by 7 bases and J by 8 bases, with 14 bases between them. In the ophthalmopathy cohort, Clinical Activity Score was at least 3, NOSPECS grade at least 4, and duration under 3 months.

This chain links TRBV6-2 or TRBV6-3 with TRBJ1-1, with D perhaps TRBD1 (5 bases). Sequencing was carried out using blood. The sequence derives from a woman aged 18 to 35 with Graves' ophthalmopathy. The CDR3 here is CASIGAPNEAFF. The CDR3 DNA reads as TGTGCCAGCATTGGGGCCCCAAACGAAGCTTTCTTT.